This record concerns one T cell receptor (beta chain) sequence. Its recognized antigen is unknown. No base-level quality is on record; no much larger clone is a single base apart. The sample belongs to a study of T and B cells in COVID-19 patients (dated by TCRdb to the early 2020s). At the level of the whole study: Using TRB and IGH repertoire sequencing of peripheral blood, the study characterized adaptive immunity in COVID-19 patients who had active infection or had recovered. Over 7.5 million TCR sequences were analysed from a TCR and BCR sequence repository that comprised fewer than 45 patients and 65 to 75 time points. Because samples were available both during active disease and after recovery, a couple of patients were counted in both the recovered and the active cohorts. Comorbidities linked to unfavorable COVID-19 outcome were present in nine tenths of the roughly 20 patients in the active-infection cohort. In the active-infection cohort, about 65% of the roughly 20 patients were critically ill and required mechanical ventilation or ECMO. The recovered cohort had a median age of around 35 years, compared with approximately 70 years in the active-infection cohort. A recovered cohort included about 18 patients who provided roughly 22 samples, and most of these patients had mild to moderate COVID-19 treated on an outpatient basis. Up to roughly 10 follow-up blood samples were collected per patient, with some samples spanning different disease stages in the same individual. An age-matched reference group of 30 to 40 healthy donors negative for COVID-19 antibodies served as the comparison for repertoire analyses.

Points the paper makes about the study in general: Strongly skewed TRBV/TRBJ gene usage was reported in patients with COVID-19. Specific T cell subsets (CD4+/Treg/CD8+) and sorted SARS-CoV-2-responsive or tetramer+ T cells had not yet been sequenced, with those experiments still ongoing. The cohort was considered too small for HLA contributions to COVID-19 susceptibility or severity to be assessed. A total of fewer than 2,500 TCR clusters were exclusive to the recovered cohort, and around 31 of those clusters were low-pGen clusters. The reported TCR clusters were said to need prospective validation before any clinical use. Few blood samples were available from mildly ill patients while symptoms were present, and early samples from severe cases were likewise scarce. In active COVID-19, TRB repertoires were highly clonal, while at recovery, diversity and richness increased above the levels seen in healthy donors.

Genomic DNA extracted from blood, in amounts of roughly 230-550 ng, served as the starting material for amplifying TRB repertoires. According to the germline V gene, CDR1 reads SQVTM and CDR2 reads ANQGSEA. Clipping removes 5 bases from V and 3 bases from J, with 4 as the unmatched junction base count. The CDR3 numbers 12 residues from cysteine through phenylalanine. Only the CDR3 portion is preserved as DNA: 36 bases, with reading frame beginning at the first base. The run used an Illumina MiSeq. Multiplex PCR with BIOMED2 TRB-A/B primer pools was used to amplify TRB rearrangements. Two consecutive PCRs added Illumina-compatible adapters and 7-nucleotide sample barcodes to the amplicons. All library PCRs used Phusion HS II polymerase. The amplicons were purified from gel with the NucleoSpin Gel and PCR Clean-up kit, measured on Qubit, and then pooled at approximately 3.8 nM. The quality of the amplicon pool was checked on an Agilent 2100 Bioanalyzer prior to Illumina next-generation sequencing. Under the source paper's analysis protocol: MiXCR 3.0.8 with the default MiXCR reference library was used to annotate TRB rearrangements. Non-productive reads and sequences with fewer than 2 reads were removed, and every unique CDR3 nucleotide sequence was treated as one clone. Clonality, diversity, richness and V-J gene usage were computed in R 3.5.1. TCR clustering by CDR3 similarity used GLIPH2, with generation probabilities calculated by OLGA. GLIPH2 clusters were kept only when the clusters contained at least four unique TCR clonotypes present in at least three individuals. TCRdb reprocessing: public reads trimmed at Q25 with fastp, clones called with MiXCR, in-frame beta chains kept. All rows with the same CDR3 protein become a single entry with the most common DNA and genes. These V and J calls originate from TCRdb's pipeline instead of the authors' own analysis. This sample is represented by roughly 2,200 distinct CDR3 sequences; 27% of them were singletons. The top ten hold around 36% of the sample.

The sample taken for sequencing was blood. The chain couples TRBV29-1 to TRBJ2-7, and 7 junctional nucleotides match TRBD1. This receptor was taken from a human donor with active COVID-19. CDR3 reads: CSVSDRDYEQYF. The DNA sequence is given as TGCAGCGTTTCTGACAGGGACTACGAGCAGTACTTC.